The 26 T cell receptor beta chains given below trace back to one sample, sequenced in a study of blood T cells in healthy people across ages. With a J-beta primer mix and a sample-barcoded 5' primer, a second PCR ran about 6 to 11 cycles. TCRdb reprocessed the 5' RACE reads with MiXCR, giving one entry per CDR3 protein. The sample records hundreds of thousands of distinct CDR3 sequences, under 40% being singletons. The sequenced sample consisted of blood. Receptor source: a man younger than 35 in good health.

V is TRBV13 and J is TRBJ2-1; TRBD2 matches at 13 bases. The V gene end was trimmed by 5 bases and the J gene end by 0 bases; junction bases not matched to a gene: 10. The CDR3 totals 19 residues. The germline gives CDR1 PRHDT, CDR2 FYEKMQ (reference sequence). As DNA, the CDR3 is TGTGCCAGCAGCCCGGGGGGACTAGCGGGGAGGAGCTCCTACAATGAGCAGTTCTTC. It encodes CASSPGGLAGRSSYNEQFF.

This clonotype was observed many times. The chain has TRBV7-2 and TRBJ2-1, with D perhaps matching TRBD1 or TRBD2 (5 bases each). The CDR3 sequence is 15 residues long. The V gene's germline CDR1 is SGHTA and CDR2 FQGNSA. V shed 1 base and J shed 4 bases, with 11 bases lying between them. CDR3 amino acids: CASSLGQGEYNEQFF. In nucleotides, the CDR3 is TGTGCCAGCAGCTTAGGGCAGGGAGAATACAATGAGCAGTTCTTC.

This clonotype was recorded many times. V gene TRBV6-6 combines with J gene TRBJ2-3; D unresolved. Germline CDR1 is MNHNY and CDR2 is SVGAGI (reference sequence). This CDR3 region has 13 residues. The V gene lost 2 bases and the J gene lost 2 bases, with 5 bases spanning the gap. The CDR3 is CASSYDLTDTQYF. CDR3 nucleotide sequence: TGTGCCAGCAGTTACGACCTCACAGATACGCAGTATTTT.

The chain couples TRBV20-1 to TRBJ1-1; tentative D call: TRBD1 (6 bases). The CDR3 totals 14 residues. Trimming took off 1 base at V and 1 base at J, with 10 bases between the two ends. The germline CDR1 and CDR2 sequences are DFQATT and SNEGSKA (reference sequence). Written as DNA, the CDR3 is TGCAGTGCTAGAGTTGTCAGGGGGAACACTGAAGCTTTCTTT. It yields the protein CSARVVRGNTEAFF.

The rearrangement joins TRBV29-1 to TRBJ2-1, with a tentative D call TRBD2 (6 bases). V lost 7 bases, J lost 8 bases, and 12 bases lay in between. Germline CDR1 is SQVTM and CDR2 is ANQGSEA. This CDR3 contains 11 residues. The DNA for the CDR3 is TGCAGCGGGACTAAATTTGATGAGCAGTTCTTC. Translation: CSGTKFDEQFF.

The J gene is TRBJ2-3, the V gene TRBV30; possibly TRBD1 for D (5 bases). V was shortened by 4 bases and J by 1 base, with 12 bases between the two germline ends. The germline gives CDR1 GTSNPN, CDR2 SVGIG (reference sequence). This CDR3 has 14 residues. The CDR3: CAWNQGLGTDTQYF. The CDR3 DNA follows: TGTGCCTGGAATCAGGGATTAGGCACAGATACGCAGTATTTT.

This clonotype has more than one count but fewer than ten. The J gene is TRBJ2-4, the V gene TRBV5-1; D may correspond to TRBD1 or TRBD2 (5 bases each). The CDR3 length is 17 residues. Germline CDR1 and CDR2: SGHRS and YFSETQ. Trimming took 0 bases from V and 6 from J, leaving 19 bases between them. The CDR3 is CASSLGDPWPVGNIQYF. CDR3 bases: TGCGCCAGCAGCTTGGGGGACCCCTGGCCGGTGGGAAACATTCAGTACTTC.

This clonotype was recorded many times. The CDR3 nucleotides are TGTGCCATCAGTGAAGGAAGGGGATACGAGCAGTACTTC. As protein: CAISEGRGYEQYF. This chain connects TRBV10-3 to TRBJ2-7; tentatively, D is TRBD1 (5 bases). Trimming cost V 3 bases and J 4 bases, with 10 bases left between them. CDR1 is ENHRY and CDR2 is SYGVKD in the germline V gene. The CDR3 has 13 amino acids.

With respect to this clonotype: This may be a read error: a much more frequent sequence differs by one nucleotide. The CDR3 loop is CSARERGSSYNEQYF. The DNA of the CDR3 is TGCAGTGCTAGAGAGCGGGGGAGCTCCTACAATGAGCAGTACTTC. The chain couples TRBV20-1 to TRBJ2-1; 7 nucleotides agree with TRBD2. The J call is uncertain, as TRBJ2-7 better fits the DNA end. Germline V lookup: CDR1 DFQATT, CDR2 SNEGSKA (reference sequence). The CDR3 contains 15 residues.

The rearrangement links TRBV20-1 to TRBJ2-1; D might be TRBD2 (5 bases). The length of the CDR3 is 14 residues. The V gene's germline CDR1 is DFQATT and CDR2 SNEGSKA (reference sequence). V lost 1 base and J 13 bases, leaving 20 bases between the germline ends. Written as DNA, the CDR3 is TGCAGTGCTAGAGCTCCCGACGGGGAACGTCGACAGTTCTTC. Its translation: CSARAPDGERRQFF.

J is TRBJ1-2 and V is TRBV5-1, with D perhaps matching TRBD1 (5 bases). V was trimmed by 6 bases and J by 4 bases, leaving 13 bases between them. This CDR3 has 13 residues. Germline assignment: CDR1 SGHRS and CDR2 YFSETQ. DNA for the CDR3: TGCGCCAGCAATGCCGGGACGGTCTATGGCTACACCTTC. Residues: CASNAGTVYGYTF.

The rearrangement joins TRBV4-1 to TRBJ2-5; tentatively, D is TRBD2 (7 bases). CDR1 is MGHRA and CDR2 is YSYEKL in the germline V gene. The CDR3 length is 16 residues. V shed 2 bases and J shed 11 bases, with 24 bases lying between them. In DNA, the CDR3 is TGCGCCAGCAGCCAACCCGCGAGGGGGGGCCACAATGAGCAGTACTTC. Translating gives CASSQPARGGHNEQYF.

This clonotype was counted once. The chain uses TRBV5-8 and TRBJ2-1; no clear D gene. The CDR3 spans 13 residues. Germline values: CDR1 SGHTS, CDR2 YDEGEE. The germline V and J ends were trimmed by 5 bases and 12 bases, with 18 bases remaining between them. CDR3 region: CASSRISAWVQFF. The CDR3 DNA reads as TGTGCCAGCAGTCGAATATCAGCATGGGTGCAGTTCTTC.

A remark on this clonotype: At one end the junction does not follow the germline gene, possibly because of a read error. The chain employs TRBV20-1 and TRBJ1-4; D is unresolved. There are 15 residues in the CDR3. Germline V CDR1 and CDR2: DFQATT, SNEGSKA (reference sequence). The CDR3 DNA is TGCGGTGCTACGAACCCCGCAGAGTCGAATGAAAAACTGTTTTTT. Translating gives CGATNPAESNEKLFF.

At least ten counts were recorded for this clonotype. The chain has TRBV20-1 and TRBJ2-3, with D possibly matching TRBD1 (6 bases). Trimming cost V 3 bases and J 0 bases, with 13 bases left between them. The V gene's germline CDR1 is DFQATT and CDR2 SNEGSKA (reference sequence). The CDR3 spans 15 residues. CDR3 nucleotides: TGCAGTGCTAGCTTGGGGGCGAGAAGCACAGATACGCAGTATTTT. Protein product: CSASLGARSTDTQYF.

The J gene is TRBJ2-3, the V gene TRBV7-9, with 9 positions matching TRBD2. V gave up 0 bases and J gave up 4 bases; unmatched junction bases: 5. Per germline, CDR1 SEHNR and CDR2 FQNEAQ (reference sequence). The CDR3 contains 16 residues. CDR3 nucleotide sequence: TGTGCCAGCAGCTTAGCCAGCGGGGGGCCGGCAGATACGCAGTATTTT. The encoded protein is CASSLASGGPADTQYF.

This clonotype was detected only a few times. The gene calls are TRBV3-1 and TRBJ2-3; no clear D gene. Germline V lookup: CDR1 LGHDT, CDR2 YNNKEL (reference sequence). The CDR3 covers 14 residues. V was shortened by 1 base and J by 2 bases, with 7 bases between the two germline ends. CDR3 nucleotide sequence: TGTGCCAGCAGCCAAGGGATCGTCACAGATACGCAGTATTTT. The encoded protein is CASSQGIVTDTQYF.

This clonotype turned up a few times. The chain links TRBV5-1 to TRBJ2-7; 13 nucleotides agree with TRBD2. Germline trimming cut 4 bases from V and 7 bases from J; bases unmatched to any gene: 11. The CDR3 extends over 16 amino acids. Germline CDR1 reads SGHRS; CDR2 reads YFSETQ. DNA of the CDR3: TGCGCCAGCAGCATCGATACTAGCGGGGGGGAGAGTGAGCAGTACTTC. Translating it yields CASSIDTSGGESEQYF.

Regarding this clonotype: A clone one base away is much larger, so this may be a read error. This chain uses TRBV20-1 with TRBJ2-7; no definite D call. CDR3 length: 13 amino acids. Germline CDR1 and CDR2: DFQATT and SNEGSKA (reference sequence). For the CDR3, the DNA is TGCAGTGCTAAGACCCCAGCAAGCTACGGGCAGTACTTC. Translated: CSAKTPASYGQYF.

The CDR3 protein is CATEGGGRFRQFF. CDR3 nucleotides: TGTGCCACCGAGGGGGGGGGCCGGTTCCGGCAGTTCTTC. V is TRBV19 and J is TRBJ2-1, with D possibly being TRBD2 (7 bases). Germline values: CDR1 LNHDA, CDR2 SQIVND (reference sequence). This CDR3 is built from 13 residues. The germline V and J ends were trimmed by 10 bases and 12 bases, with 22 bases remaining between them.

The chain joins TRBV4-1 to TRBJ2-2; TRBD1 matches 9 bases. The germline gives CDR1 MGHRA, CDR2 YSYEKL. V gave up 2 bases and J gave up 7 bases; unmatched junction bases: 8. CDR3 length equals 16 residues. CDR3 loop: CASSQRKGQGVGELFF. CDR3 bases: TGCGCCAGCAGCCAAAGAAAGGGACAGGGTGTCGGGGAGCTGTTTTTT.

CDR3 residues: CASSLEAAPNNSPLHF. The CDR3 DNA sequence: TGTGCCAGCAGCTTAGAGGCCGCCCCTAATAATTCACCCCTCCACTTT. This chain uses TRBV7-2 with TRBJ1-6; D is unclear. The V and J ends lost 1 base and 5 bases respectively, with 12 bases between them. Germline V gene lookup returns CDR1 SGHTA and CDR2 FQGNSA. The CDR3 sequence is 16 residues long.

In this sample, this clonotype turned up a few times. This sequence joins TRBV12-3 or TRBV12-4 and TRBJ2-3, with a weak D call TRBD2 (7 bases). Trimming shortened V by 3 bases and J by 6 bases, and 13 bases separated the two germline ends. This CDR3 comprises 14 residues. The CDR3 is CASSLRGEGDTQYF. As DNA, the CDR3 is TGTGCCAGCAGTTTGAGGGGGGAGGGGGATACGCAGTATTTT.

The J gene is TRBJ2-5, the V gene TRBV29-1, with D unclear. Germline V gene lookup returns CDR1 SQVTM and CDR2 ANQGSEA. CDR3 size: 14 residues. Trimming shortened V by 0 bases and J by 11 bases, and 19 bases separated the two germline ends. CDR3 in amino acids: CSVEDNVMGNEQYF. The CDR3, as DNA: TGCAGCGTTGAAGATAACGTTATGGGCAATGAGCAGTACTTC.

This clonotype was detected a few times. The chain carries TRBV7-9 and TRBJ1-6; maybe TRBD1 (5 bases). V lost 5 bases to trimming and J lost 3 bases, with 11 bases between them. The germline gives CDR1 SEHNR, CDR2 FQNEAQ (reference sequence). The CDR3 is made up of 15 amino acids. This chain's CDR3 is CASSPPQDYNSPLHF. In DNA form, the CDR3 reads TGTGCCAGCAGCCCTCCACAGGACTATAATTCACCCCTCCACTTT.

There are many counts of this clonotype. The chain has TRBV5-1 and TRBJ2-3; 15 bases fit TRBD2. The CDR3 is made up of 17 amino acids. V was clipped by 4 bases and J by 4 bases; unmatched bases: 7. From germline, CDR1 is SGHRS and CDR2 YFSETQ. The CDR3 sequence: CASSPGTSGGSADTQYF. The CDR3 DNA reads as TGCGCCAGCAGCCCCGGGACTAGCGGGGGGTCCGCAGATACGCAGTATTTT.